One T cell receptor beta chain is described in this entry. The record originates from a study of blood T cell repertoires in COVID-19. At the level of the study: From the United States, Italy and Spain came samples of acute and convalescent COVID-19. PBMCs, B-cell-depleted T cells, or T cells provided the cDNA or gDNA that made up the material.

Trimming left V 6 bases short and J 9 bases short, with 12 bases between. This CDR3 comprises 12 residues. The germline V gene encodes CDR1 SGHDN and CDR2 FVKESK. Per the original methods: Counts of nucleated cells, estimated from reference gene primer amplification, were obtained. Produced via immunoSEQ multiplex PCR; TCRdb's table is partial and in-frame only. D and trimming come from the DNA, and the V and J calls and clone size come from that table. The sample carries approximately 150,000 clones, over 75% recorded once. The gene calls are TRBV14 and TRBJ2-1, with a tentative D call TRBD2 (6 bases). The TCR was taken from a human donor in a cohort sampled during active COVID-19. The sequencing input was peripheral blood. In DNA form, the CDR3 reads TGTGCCAGCAGTCTGACTAGAGGTGAGCAGTTCTTC. Translated, it gives CASSLTRGEQFF.